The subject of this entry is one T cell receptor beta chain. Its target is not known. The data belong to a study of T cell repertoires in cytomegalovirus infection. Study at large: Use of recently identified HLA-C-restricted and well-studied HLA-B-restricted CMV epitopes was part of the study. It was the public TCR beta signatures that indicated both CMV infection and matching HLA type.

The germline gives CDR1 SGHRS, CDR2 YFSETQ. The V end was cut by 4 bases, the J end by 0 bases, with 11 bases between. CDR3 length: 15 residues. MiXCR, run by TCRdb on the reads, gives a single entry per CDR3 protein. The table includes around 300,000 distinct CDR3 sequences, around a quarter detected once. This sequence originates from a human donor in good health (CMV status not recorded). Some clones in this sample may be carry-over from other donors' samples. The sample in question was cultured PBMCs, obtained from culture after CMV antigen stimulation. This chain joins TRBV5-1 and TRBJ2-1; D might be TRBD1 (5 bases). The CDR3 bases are TGCGCCAGCAGCCCGGCCAGGGCCTCCTACAATGAGCAGTTCTTC. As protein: CASSPARASYNEQFF.